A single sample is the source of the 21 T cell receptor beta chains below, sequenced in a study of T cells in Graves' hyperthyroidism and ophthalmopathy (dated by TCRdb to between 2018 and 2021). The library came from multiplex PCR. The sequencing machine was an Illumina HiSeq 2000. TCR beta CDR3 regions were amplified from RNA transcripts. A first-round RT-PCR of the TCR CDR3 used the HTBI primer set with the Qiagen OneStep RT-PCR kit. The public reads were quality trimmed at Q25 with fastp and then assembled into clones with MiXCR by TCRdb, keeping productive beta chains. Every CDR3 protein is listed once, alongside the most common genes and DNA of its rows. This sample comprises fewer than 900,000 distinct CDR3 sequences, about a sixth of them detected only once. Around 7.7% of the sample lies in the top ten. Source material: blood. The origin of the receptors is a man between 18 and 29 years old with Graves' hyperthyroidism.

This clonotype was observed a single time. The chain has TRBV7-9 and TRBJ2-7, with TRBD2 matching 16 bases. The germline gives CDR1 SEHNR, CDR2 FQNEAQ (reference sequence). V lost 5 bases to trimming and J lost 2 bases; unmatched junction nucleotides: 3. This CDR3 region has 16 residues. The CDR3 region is CASSGTSGRGTYEQYF. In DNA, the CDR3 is TGTGCCAGCAGCGGGACTAGCGGGAGGGGAACCTACGAGCAGTACTTC.

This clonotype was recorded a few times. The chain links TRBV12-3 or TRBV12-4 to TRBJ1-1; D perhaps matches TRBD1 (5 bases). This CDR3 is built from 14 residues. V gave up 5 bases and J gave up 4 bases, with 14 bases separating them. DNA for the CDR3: TGTGCCAGCAGTACGGGACGCTTTAGCACTGAAGCTTTCTTT. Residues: CASSTGRFSTEAFF.

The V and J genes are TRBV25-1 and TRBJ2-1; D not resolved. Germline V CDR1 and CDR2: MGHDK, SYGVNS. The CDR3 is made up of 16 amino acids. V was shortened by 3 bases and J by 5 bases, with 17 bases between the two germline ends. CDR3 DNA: TGTGCCAGCAGTGAGCTCATAGGGCCAACCGACAATGAGCAGTTCTTC. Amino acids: CASSELIGPTDNEQFF.

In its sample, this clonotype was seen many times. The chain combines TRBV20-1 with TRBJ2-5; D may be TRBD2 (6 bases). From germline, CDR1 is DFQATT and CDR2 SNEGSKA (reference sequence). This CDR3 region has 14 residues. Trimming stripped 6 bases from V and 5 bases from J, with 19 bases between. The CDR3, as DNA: TGCAGTGCCACGGGACTCCAAAGAAGCGAGACCCAGTACTTC. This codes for CSATGLQRSETQYF.

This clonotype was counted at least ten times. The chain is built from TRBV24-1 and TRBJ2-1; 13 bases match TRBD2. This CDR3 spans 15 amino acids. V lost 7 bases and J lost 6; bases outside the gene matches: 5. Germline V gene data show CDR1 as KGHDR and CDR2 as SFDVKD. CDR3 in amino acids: CATSGGLAGINEQFF. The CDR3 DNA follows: TGTGCCACCAGCGGGGGACTAGCGGGAATCAATGAGCAGTTCTTC.

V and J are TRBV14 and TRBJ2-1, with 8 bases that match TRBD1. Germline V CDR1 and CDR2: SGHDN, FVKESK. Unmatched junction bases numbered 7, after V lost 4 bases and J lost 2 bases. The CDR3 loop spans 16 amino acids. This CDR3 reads CASSRPGTGTYNEQFF. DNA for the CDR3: TGTGCCAGCAGCCGACCCGGGACAGGTACCTACAATGAGCAGTTCTTC.

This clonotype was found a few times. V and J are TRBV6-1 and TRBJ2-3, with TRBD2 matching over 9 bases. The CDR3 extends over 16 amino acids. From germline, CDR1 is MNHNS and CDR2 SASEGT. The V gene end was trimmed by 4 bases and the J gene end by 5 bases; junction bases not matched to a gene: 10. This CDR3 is CASSGRLAERLDTQYF. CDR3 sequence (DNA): TGTGCCAGCAGTGGCAGACTAGCGGAGCGACTAGATACGCAGTATTTT.

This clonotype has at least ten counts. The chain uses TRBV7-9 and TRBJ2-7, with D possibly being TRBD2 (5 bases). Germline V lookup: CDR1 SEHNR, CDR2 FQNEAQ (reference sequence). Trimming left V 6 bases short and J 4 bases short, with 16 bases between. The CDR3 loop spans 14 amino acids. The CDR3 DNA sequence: TGTGCCAGCAGTACCGCGGGTTCTGGATACGAGCAGTACTTC. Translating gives CASSTAGSGYEQYF.

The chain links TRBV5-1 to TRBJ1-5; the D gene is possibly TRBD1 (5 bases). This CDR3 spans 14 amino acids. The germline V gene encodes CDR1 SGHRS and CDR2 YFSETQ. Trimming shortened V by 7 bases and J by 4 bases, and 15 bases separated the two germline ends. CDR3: CASGAGTGNQPQHF. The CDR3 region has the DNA TGCGCCAGCGGCGCTGGGACGGGGAATCAGCCCCAGCATTTT.

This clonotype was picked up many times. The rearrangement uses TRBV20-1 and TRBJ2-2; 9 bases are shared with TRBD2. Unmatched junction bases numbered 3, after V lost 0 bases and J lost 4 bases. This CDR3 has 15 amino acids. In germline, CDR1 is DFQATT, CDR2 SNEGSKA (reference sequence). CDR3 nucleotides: TGCAGTGCTAGAGATACAGCGGGAGGCACCGGGGAGCTGTTTTTT. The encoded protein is CSARDTAGGTGELFF.

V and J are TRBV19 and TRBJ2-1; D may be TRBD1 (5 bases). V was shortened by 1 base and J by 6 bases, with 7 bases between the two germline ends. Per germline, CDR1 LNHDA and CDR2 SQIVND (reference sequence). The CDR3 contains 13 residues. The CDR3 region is CASSIARANEQFF. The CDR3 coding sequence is TGTGCCAGTAGTATAGCCAGGGCCAATGAGCAGTTCTTC.

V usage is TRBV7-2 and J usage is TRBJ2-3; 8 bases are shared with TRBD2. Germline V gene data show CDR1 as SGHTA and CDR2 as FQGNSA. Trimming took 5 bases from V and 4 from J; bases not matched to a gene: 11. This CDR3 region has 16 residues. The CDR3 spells CASSPRGLAGSDTQYF. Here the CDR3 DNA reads TGTGCCAGCAGCCCCAGAGGTCTAGCGGGTTCAGATACGCAGTATTTT.

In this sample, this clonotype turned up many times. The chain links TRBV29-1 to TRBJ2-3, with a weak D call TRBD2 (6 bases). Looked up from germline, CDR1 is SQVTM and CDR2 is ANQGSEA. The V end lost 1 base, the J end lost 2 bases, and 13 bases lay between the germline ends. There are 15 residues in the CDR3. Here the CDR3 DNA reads TGCAGCGTTGAAGGTGGTAGCGGTAACACAGATACGCAGTATTTT. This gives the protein CSVEGGSGNTDTQYF.

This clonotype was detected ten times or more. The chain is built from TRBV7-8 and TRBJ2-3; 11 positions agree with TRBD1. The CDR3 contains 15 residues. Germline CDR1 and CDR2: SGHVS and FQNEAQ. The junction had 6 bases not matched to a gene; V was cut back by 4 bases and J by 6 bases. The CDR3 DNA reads TGTGCCAGCAGCTCCCGTGGGACAGGGGGGGATACGCAGTATTTT. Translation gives CASSSRGTGGDTQYF.

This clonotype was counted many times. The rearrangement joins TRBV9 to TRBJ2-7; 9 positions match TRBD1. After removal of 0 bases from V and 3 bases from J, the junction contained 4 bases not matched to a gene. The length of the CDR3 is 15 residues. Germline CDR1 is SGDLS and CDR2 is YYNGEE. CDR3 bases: TGTGCCAGCAGCGTAGATGACAGGGGGGTCTACGAGCAGTACTTC. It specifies CASSVDDRGVYEQYF.

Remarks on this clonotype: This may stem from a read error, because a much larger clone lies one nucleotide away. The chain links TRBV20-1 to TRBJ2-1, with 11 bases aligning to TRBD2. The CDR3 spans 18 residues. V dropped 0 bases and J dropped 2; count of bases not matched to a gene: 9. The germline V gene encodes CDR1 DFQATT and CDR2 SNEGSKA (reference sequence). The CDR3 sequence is CSARDRTPGLAAYNEQFF. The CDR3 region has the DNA TGCAGTGCTAGAGACCGAACCCCGGGACTAGCGGCCTACAATGAGCAGTTCTTC.

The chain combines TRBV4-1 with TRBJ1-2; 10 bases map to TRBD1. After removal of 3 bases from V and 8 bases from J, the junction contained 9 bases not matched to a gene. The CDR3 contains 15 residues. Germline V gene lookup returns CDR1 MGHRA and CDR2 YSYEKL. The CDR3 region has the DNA TGCGCCAGCAGCCATAATTCCGGGACAGGGGAGGGCTACACCTTC. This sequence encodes CASSHNSGTGEGYTF.

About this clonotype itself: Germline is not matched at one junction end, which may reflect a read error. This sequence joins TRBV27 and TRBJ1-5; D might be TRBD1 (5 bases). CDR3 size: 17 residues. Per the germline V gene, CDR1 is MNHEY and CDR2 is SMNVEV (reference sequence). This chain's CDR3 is CASRGVAEQNSNQPQHF. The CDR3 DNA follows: TGTGCCAGCAGGGGGGTTGCGGAGCAAAATAGCAATCAGCCTCAGCATTTT.

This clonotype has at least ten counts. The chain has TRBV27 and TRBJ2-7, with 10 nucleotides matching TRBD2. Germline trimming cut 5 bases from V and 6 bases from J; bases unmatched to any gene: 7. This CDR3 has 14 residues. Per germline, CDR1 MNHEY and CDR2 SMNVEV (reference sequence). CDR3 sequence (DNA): TGTGCCAGCAGTCTAGCGGGAGTTGGTGGCGAGCAGTACTTC. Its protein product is CASSLAGVGGEQYF.

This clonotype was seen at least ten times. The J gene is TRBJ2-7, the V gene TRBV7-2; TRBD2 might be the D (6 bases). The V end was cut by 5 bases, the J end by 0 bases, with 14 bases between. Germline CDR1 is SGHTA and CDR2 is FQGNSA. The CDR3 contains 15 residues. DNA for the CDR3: TGTGCCAGCAGCCCTGGAGGGTCTCGCTCCTACGAGCAGTACTTC. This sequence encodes CASSPGGSRSYEQYF. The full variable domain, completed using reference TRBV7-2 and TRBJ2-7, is GAGVSQSPSNKVTEKGKDVELRCDPISGHTALYWYRQSLGQGLEFLIYFQGNSAPDKSGLPSDRFSAERTGGSVSTLTIQRTQQEDSAVYLCASSPGGSRSYEQYFGPGTRLTVT.

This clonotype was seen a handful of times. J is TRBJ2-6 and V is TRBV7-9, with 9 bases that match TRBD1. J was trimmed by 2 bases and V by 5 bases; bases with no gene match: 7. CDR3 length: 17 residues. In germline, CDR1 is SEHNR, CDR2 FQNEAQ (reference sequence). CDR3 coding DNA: TGTGCCAGCAGCGTCGGGACAGGGAGAGCTGGGGCCAACGTCCTGACTTTC. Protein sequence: CASSVGTGRAGANVLTF. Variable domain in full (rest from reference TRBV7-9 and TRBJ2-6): DTGVSQNPRHKITKRGQNVTFRCDPISEHNRLYWYRQTLGQGPEFLTYFQNEAQLEKSRLLSDRFSAERPKGSFSTLEIQRTEQGDSAMYLCASSVGTGRAGANVLTFGAGSRLTVL.